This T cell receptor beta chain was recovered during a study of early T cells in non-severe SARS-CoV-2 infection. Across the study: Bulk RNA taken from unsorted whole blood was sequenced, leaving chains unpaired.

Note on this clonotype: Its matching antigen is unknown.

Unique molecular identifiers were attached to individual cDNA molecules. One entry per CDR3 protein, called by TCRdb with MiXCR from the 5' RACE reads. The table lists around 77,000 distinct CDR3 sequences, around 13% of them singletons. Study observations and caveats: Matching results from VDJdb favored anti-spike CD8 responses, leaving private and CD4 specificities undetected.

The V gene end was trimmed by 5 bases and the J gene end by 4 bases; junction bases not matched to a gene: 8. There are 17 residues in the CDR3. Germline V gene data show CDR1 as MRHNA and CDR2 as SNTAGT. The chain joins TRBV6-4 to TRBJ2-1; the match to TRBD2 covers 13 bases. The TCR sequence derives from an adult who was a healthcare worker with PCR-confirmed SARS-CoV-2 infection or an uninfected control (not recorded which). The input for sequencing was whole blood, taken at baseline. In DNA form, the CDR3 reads TGTGCCAGCAGTTTCCCCGGGACTAGCGGGACATACAATGAGCAGTTCTTC. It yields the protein CASSFPGTSGTYNEQFF.